Below, 25 T cell receptor beta chains from the same sample are listed, as sequenced in a study of T cells after yellow fever vaccination. TCRdb passed the 5' RACE reads through MiXCR, listing each CDR3 protein once. The profile shows tens of thousands of distinct CDR3 sequences, approximately 7% of them singletons. The sequenced sample was CD8+ T cells sorted from PBMCs, obtained 5 days after the first yellow fever vaccination. These receptor sequences come from a young man who received the YFV17D yellow fever vaccine.

This clonotype has more than one count but fewer than ten. This chain joins TRBV6-1 and TRBJ2-1, with TRBD2 identical over 11 bases. CDR1 is MNHNS and CDR2 is SASEGT in the germline V gene. The CDR3 has 14 amino acids. V trimming: 3 bases; J trimming: 6 bases; junction bases outside the gene matches: 1. The CDR3 protein is CASSDSGGANEQFF. In DNA, the CDR3 is TGTGCCAGCAGTGATAGCGGGGGGGCCAATGAGCAGTTCTTC.

This clonotype was counted at least ten times. The chain recombines TRBV6-5 with TRBJ1-1; TRBD1 aligns across 9 bases. This CDR3 contains 17 residues. After removal of 0 bases from V and 5 bases from J, the junction contained 10 bases not matched to a gene. Looked up from germline, CDR1 is MNHEY and CDR2 is SVGAGI. CDR3 protein: CASSYSWETGGRTEAFF. The CDR3 DNA reads TGTGCCAGCAGTTACTCCTGGGAGACAGGGGGTCGTACTGAAGCTTTCTTT.

As concerns this clonotype: One base away lies a much larger clone, so this may be a sequencing read error. J is TRBJ2-3 and V is TRBV29-1; D is possibly TRBD1 (6 bases). V lost 7 bases, J lost 1 base, and 15 bases lay in between. The CDR3 has 14 amino acids. Germline CDR1 is SQVTM and CDR2 is ANQGSEA. The DNA of the CDR3 is TGCAGCGCGAGGCAAGAGGGGGGCACAGATACGCAGTATTTT. Its protein product is CSARQEGGTDTQYF.

This clonotype was counted between two and nine times. The chain couples TRBV6-2 or TRBV6-3 to TRBJ2-1, with D maybe TRBD2 (7 bases). The CDR3 contains 15 residues. Germline V gives CDR1 MNHEY, CDR2 SVGEGT. Trimming left V 10 bases short and J 1 base short, with 17 bases between. The CDR3 DNA sequence: TGTGCCACCAGGTGGGCGGGGGCGTCCTACAATGAGCAGTTCTTC. It yields the protein CATRWAGASYNEQFF.

There are many counts of this clonotype. The CDR3 nucleotides are TGTGCCAGCAGCTTAATCCCAGCGGGGGAGGCCTACGAGCAGTACTTC. It is translated as CASSLIPAGEAYEQYF. This chain uses TRBV7-8 with TRBJ2-7; 8 bases line up with TRBD2. Germline CDR1 reads SGHVS; CDR2 reads FQNEAQ. V dropped 2 bases and J dropped 2; count of bases not matched to a gene: 8. This CDR3 has 16 amino acids.

Points on this clonotype: The junction does not match germline at one end; this may be a read error. V is TRBV4-1 and J is TRBJ2-3; TRBD2 matches at 14 bases. Germline CDR1 and CDR2: MGHRA and YSYEKL. This CDR3 is 19 amino acids long. The CDR3 is CASCQDWAGTSGSADTQYF. The CDR3, as DNA: TGCGCCAGCTGCCAAGATTGGGCCGGGACTAGCGGGAGCGCAGATACGCAGTATTTT.

This clonotype came up many times. The CDR3 spells CASSLTRRDMGSPLHF. The CDR3 nucleotides are TGTGCCAGCAGCCTGACGCGCCGGGATATGGGTTCACCCCTCCACTTT. The V call is TRBV4-2, the J call TRBJ1-6; D is uncertain. Germline V gene sequence: CDR1 LGHNA, CDR2 YNFKEQ. V shed 4 bases and J shed 9 bases, with 19 bases lying between them. This CDR3 comprises 16 residues.

This clonotype was recorded many times. One end of the junction fails to match germline, which may point to a read error. The V call is TRBV7-9, the J call TRBJ2-5; 10 bases map to TRBD1. The CDR3 contains 11 residues. Germline V CDR1 and CDR2: SEHNR, FQNEAQ (reference sequence). The CDR3 region has the DNA TGTGCCAGCCCAACGGGGACAGGGGACAACTTC. It encodes CASPTGTGDNF.

This clonotype was counted ten times or more. The chain is built from TRBV12-3 or TRBV12-4 and TRBJ2-1; 11 positions match TRBD2. V lost 8 bases and J lost 4; bases outside the gene matches: 4. CDR3 length equals 14 residues. CDR3 residues: CASQPSGGYNEQFF. The CDR3 DNA reads as TGTGCCAGCCAACCTAGCGGGGGGTACAATGAGCAGTTCTTC.

This clonotype has just a few counts. The genes are TRBV12-3 or TRBV12-4 and TRBJ2-1; 8 bases agree with TRBD1. The CDR3 extends over 14 amino acids. V shed 0 bases, J shed 10 bases, and the junction held 5 bases outside the gene matches. CDR3 in DNA: TGTGCCAGCAGTTTAGCGGCAGGGGGCAGAGAGCAGTTCTTC. Its translation is CASSLAAGGREQFF.

This clonotype turned up a few times. The genes are TRBV5-6 and TRBJ2-2, with 7 bases fitting TRBD1. Germline-derived CDR1 and CDR2 are SGHDT and YYEEEE. V was pared by 4 bases and J by 4 bases, with 10 bases of the junction left unmatched. The CDR3 runs 16 residues. The CDR3 is CASSRPDRYITGELFF. The CDR3, as DNA: TGTGCCAGCAGCCGACCGGACAGGTACATCACCGGGGAGCTGTTTTTT.

V is TRBV27 and J is TRBJ2-7; 7 nucleotides agree with TRBD2. V was pared by 3 bases and J by 4 bases, with 6 bases of the junction left unmatched. The CDR3 consists of 14 residues. From germline, CDR1 is MNHEY and CDR2 SMNVEV (reference sequence). In DNA form, the CDR3 reads TGTGCCAGCAGTTTCGGGGCGGGAGCGTACGAGCAGTACTTC. Protein: CASSFGAGAYEQYF.

The chain carries TRBV4-1 and TRBJ2-1; D is undetermined. Trimming stripped 0 bases from V and 8 bases from J, with 20 bases between. Germline V gene sequence: CDR1 MGHRA, CDR2 YSYEKL. The CDR3 spans 17 residues. CDR3 DNA: TGCGCCAGCAGCCAAGATAAAACTTTTCGGGCAACCGATGAGCAGTTCTTC. This translates into CASSQDKTFRATDEQFF.

This clonotype was detected only a few times. This chain links TRBV4-3 with TRBJ2-3; 7 nucleotides align to TRBD2. Germline CDR1 LGHNA, CDR2 YSLEER. The CDR3 consists of 17 residues. After removal of 0 bases from V and 6 bases from J, the junction contained 12 bases not matched to a gene. CDR3 sequence (DNA): TGCGCCAGCAGCCAAGATCCCTGGCGGGGGTCGGGGGATACGCAGTATTTT. It encodes CASSQDPWRGSGDTQYF.

In this sample, this clonotype turned up many times. The V call is TRBV12-3 or TRBV12-4, the J call TRBJ2-3; no clear D gene. The CDR3 has 14 residues. With 4 bases removed from V and 0 bases from J, the gap between germline ends came to 8 bases. The CDR3 region is CASSWVHSTDTQYF. CDR3 DNA: TGTGCCAGCAGTTGGGTCCACAGCACAGATACGCAGTATTTT.

This chain joins TRBV5-1 and TRBJ1-1; 7 bases map to TRBD1. CDR3 length: 15 amino acids. Germline V gene lookup returns CDR1 SGHRS and CDR2 YFSETQ. Trimming at V came to 0 bases and at J to 7 bases, leaving 9 bases not matched to a gene. DNA for the CDR3: TGCGCCAGCAGCTTGGAGGGACAGTGGACAGATGAAGCTTTCTTT. Protein: CASSLEGQWTDEAFF.

The chain has TRBV4-3 and TRBJ2-1; 9 bases agree with TRBD1. Per germline, CDR1 LGHNA and CDR2 YSLEER. The ends lost 0 bases at V and 6 bases at J; junction bases unmatched: 9. The CDR3 runs 17 residues. The DNA of the CDR3 is TGCGCCAGCAGCCAAGAGCTGACAGGGGGTCCTCTCAATGAGCAGTTCTTC. This translates into CASSQELTGGPLNEQFF.

This clonotype was seen at least ten times. The chain is built from TRBV11-2 and TRBJ2-7, with D uncertain. Germline loops: CDR1 SGHAT, CDR2 FQNNGV. The CDR3 is 12 residues long. The germline V and J ends were trimmed by 5 bases and 0 bases, with 5 bases remaining between them. The CDR3 DNA follows: TGTGCCAGCAGCGCAACCTCCTACGAGCAGTACGTC. Protein: CASSATSYEQYV.

Note on this clonotype: Possible read error: a much larger clone is one base away. The chain joins TRBV5-6 to TRBJ1-2, with 8 bases matching TRBD1. Germline CDR1 is SGHDT and CDR2 is YYEEEE. Germline trimming cut 6 bases from V and 8 bases from J; bases unmatched to any gene: 6. CDR3 length equals 12 residues. The CDR3 sequence is CASIWDRRGYTF. CDR3 DNA sequence: TGTGCCAGCATCTGGGACAGGCGAGGCTACACCTTC.

This clonotype was recorded many times. The rearrangement uses TRBV11-1 and TRBJ2-1, with 7 bases matching TRBD2. CDR3 size: 18 residues. Germline CDR1 is SGHAT and CDR2 is FQDESV (reference sequence). V lost 5 bases to trimming and J lost 1 base; unmatched junction nucleotides: 14. The CDR3 is CASSGMGLGGESYNEQFF. The CDR3 coding sequence is TGTGCCAGCAGCGGAATGGGATTGGGGGGGGAATCCTACAATGAGCAGTTCTTC.

The chain carries TRBV28 and TRBJ2-1; D ambiguous. Trimming took off 6 bases at V and 3 bases at J, with 12 bases between the two ends. Germline values: CDR1 MDHEN, CDR2 SYDVKM. The CDR3 sequence is 14 residues long. CDR3 protein: CASSLGSYYNEQFF. In nucleotides, the CDR3 is TGTGCCAGCAGCCTGGGCAGCTACTACAATGAGCAGTTCTTC. The full variable domain, in which reference TRBV28 and TRBJ2-1 provide the parts outside the CDR3, is DVKVTQSSRYLVKRTGEKVFLECVQDMDHENMFWYRQDPGLGLRLIYFSYDVKMKEKGDIPEGYSVSREKKERFSLILESASTNQTSMYLCASSLGSYYNEQFFGPGTRLTVL.

This clonotype was counted between two and nine times. The CDR3 DNA is TGCAGTGCAGAGGCGGGTACCTACAATGAGCAGTTCTTC. As protein: CSAEAGTYNEQFF. This rearrangement joins TRBV20-1 to TRBJ2-1, with a possible D match to TRBD2 (5 bases). Germline V gene lookup returns CDR1 DFQATT and CDR2 SNEGSKA (reference sequence). V was cut by 6 bases and J by 2 bases, with 11 bases left in between. The length of the CDR3 is 13 residues.

There are many counts of this clonotype. This chain uses TRBV7-9 with TRBJ2-4; D is ambiguous. Germline values: CDR1 SEHNR, CDR2 FQNEAQ (reference sequence). V was clipped by 8 bases and J by 0 bases, with 2 bases between them. The CDR3 contains 11 residues. This CDR3 reads CASEAKNIQYF. The CDR3 DNA reads TGTGCCAGCGAAGCCAAAAACATTCAGTACTTC.

The V and J genes are TRBV19 and TRBJ2-1; 9 bases agree with TRBD2. CDR1 is LNHDA and CDR2 is SQIVND in the germline V gene (reference sequence). The V and J ends lost 5 bases and 8 bases, in that order; junction bases with no gene match: 4. The CDR3 length is 13 residues. The DNA of the CDR3 is TGTGCCAGTAGTGTGGGACTAGCTCATGAGCAGTTCTTC. Translating it yields CASSVGLAHEQFF.

This clonotype was seen a handful of times. CDR3 region: CSVESEGSEQFF. The CDR3 region has the DNA TGCAGCGTTGAGTCGGAGGGTAGTGAGCAGTTCTTC. The V and J genes are TRBV29-1 and TRBJ2-1; D possibly corresponds to TRBD2 (6 bases). There are 12 residues in the CDR3. Germline V CDR1 and CDR2: SQVTM, ANQGSEA. The V gene lost 3 bases and the J gene lost 9 bases, with 12 bases spanning the gap.